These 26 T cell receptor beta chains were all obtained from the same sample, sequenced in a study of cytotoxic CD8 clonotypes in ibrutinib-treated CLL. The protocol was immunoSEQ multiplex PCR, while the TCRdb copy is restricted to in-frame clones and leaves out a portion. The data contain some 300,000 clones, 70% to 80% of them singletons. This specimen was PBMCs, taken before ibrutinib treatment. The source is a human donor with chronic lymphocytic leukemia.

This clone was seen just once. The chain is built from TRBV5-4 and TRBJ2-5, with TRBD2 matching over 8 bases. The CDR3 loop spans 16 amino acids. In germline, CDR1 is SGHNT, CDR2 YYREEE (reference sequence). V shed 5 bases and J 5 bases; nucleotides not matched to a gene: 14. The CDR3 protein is CASSPGLAGPRETQYF. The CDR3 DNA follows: TGTGCCAGCAGTCCCGGGCTAGCGGGCCCTAGGGAGACCCAGTACTTC.

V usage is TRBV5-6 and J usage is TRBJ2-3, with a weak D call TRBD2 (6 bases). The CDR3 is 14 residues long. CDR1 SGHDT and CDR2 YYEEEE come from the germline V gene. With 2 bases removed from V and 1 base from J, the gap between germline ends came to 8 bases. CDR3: CASSFGTRTDTQYF. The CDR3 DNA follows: TGTGCCAGCAGCTTCGGGACTCGCACAGATACGCAGTATTTT.

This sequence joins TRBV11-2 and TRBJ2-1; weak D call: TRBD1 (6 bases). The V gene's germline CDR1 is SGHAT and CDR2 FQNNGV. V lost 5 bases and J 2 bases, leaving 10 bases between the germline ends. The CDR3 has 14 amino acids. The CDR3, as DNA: TGTGCCAGCAGCACCAGGGGCCCCTACAATGAGCAGTTCTTC. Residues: CASSTRGPYNEQFF.

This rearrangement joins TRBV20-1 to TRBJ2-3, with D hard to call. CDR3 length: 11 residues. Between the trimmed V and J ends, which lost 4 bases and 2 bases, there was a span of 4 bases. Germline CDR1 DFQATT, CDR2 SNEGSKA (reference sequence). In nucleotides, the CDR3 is TGCAGTGCTATACCCACAGATACGCAGTATTTT. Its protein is CSAIPTDTQYF.

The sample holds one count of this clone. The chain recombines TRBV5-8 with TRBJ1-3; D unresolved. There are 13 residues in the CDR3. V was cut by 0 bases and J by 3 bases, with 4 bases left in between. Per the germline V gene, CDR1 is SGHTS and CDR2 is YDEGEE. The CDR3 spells CASSLAGGNTIYF. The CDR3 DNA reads TGTGCCAGCAGCTTGGCAGGTGGAAACACCATATATTTT.

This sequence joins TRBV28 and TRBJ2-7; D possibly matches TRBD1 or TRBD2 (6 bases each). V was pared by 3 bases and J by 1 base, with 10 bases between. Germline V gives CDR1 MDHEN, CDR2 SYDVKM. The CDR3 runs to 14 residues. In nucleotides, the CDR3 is TGTGCCAGCAGTTTGGGGGGCTATTCCTACGAGCAGTACTTC. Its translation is CASSLGGYSYEQYF.

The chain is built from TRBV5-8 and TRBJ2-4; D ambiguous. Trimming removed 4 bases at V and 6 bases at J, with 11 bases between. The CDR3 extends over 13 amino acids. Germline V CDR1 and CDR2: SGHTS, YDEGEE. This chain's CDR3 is CASSPQVLNIQYF. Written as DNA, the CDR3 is TGTGCCAGCAGCCCCCAGGTACTAAACATTCAGTACTTC.

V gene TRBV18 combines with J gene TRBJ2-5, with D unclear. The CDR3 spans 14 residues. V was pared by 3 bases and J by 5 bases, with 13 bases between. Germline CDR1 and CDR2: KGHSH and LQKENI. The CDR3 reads CASSPERSSETQYF. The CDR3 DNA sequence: TGTGCCAGCTCACCGGAAAGGTCTTCGGAGACCCAGTACTTC.

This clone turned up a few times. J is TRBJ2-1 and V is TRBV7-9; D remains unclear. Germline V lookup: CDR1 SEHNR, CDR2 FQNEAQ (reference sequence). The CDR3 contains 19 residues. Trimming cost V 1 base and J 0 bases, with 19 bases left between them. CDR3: CASSLVFGFTGRSYNEQFF. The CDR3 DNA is TGTGCCAGCAGCTTAGTTTTTGGGTTCACTGGACGCTCCTACAATGAGCAGTTCTTC.

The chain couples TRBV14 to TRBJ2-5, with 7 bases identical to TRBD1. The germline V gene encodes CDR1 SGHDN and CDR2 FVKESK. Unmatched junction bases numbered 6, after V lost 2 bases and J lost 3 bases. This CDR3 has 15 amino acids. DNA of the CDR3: TGTGCCAGCAGCCAAAGACGAGGGGGCGAAGAGACCCAGTACTTC. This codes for CASSQRRGGEETQYF.

As DNA, the CDR3 is TGTGCCAGCAGTGGGACAGGGGGAAATGAAAAACTGTTTTTT. This gives the protein CASSGTGGNEKLFF. V is TRBV25-1 and J is TRBJ1-4; 10 bases are shared with TRBD1. The CDR3 is 14 residues long. The germline gives CDR1 MGHDK, CDR2 SYGVNS. The J segment lost 5 bases and the V segment lost 4 bases, leaving 1 base of the junction unmatched.

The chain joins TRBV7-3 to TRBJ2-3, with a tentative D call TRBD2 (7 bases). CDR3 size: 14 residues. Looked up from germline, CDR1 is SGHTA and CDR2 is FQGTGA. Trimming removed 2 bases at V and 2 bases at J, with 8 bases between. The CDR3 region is CASSLAGATDTQYF. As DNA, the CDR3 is TGTGCCAGCAGCTTAGCGGGGGCCACAGATACGCAGTATTTT.

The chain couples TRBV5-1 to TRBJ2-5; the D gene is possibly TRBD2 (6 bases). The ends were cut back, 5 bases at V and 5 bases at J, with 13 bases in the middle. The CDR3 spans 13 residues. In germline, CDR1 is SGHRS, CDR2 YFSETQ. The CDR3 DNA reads TGCGCCAGCAGTATGGAGGGCTCGGAGACCCAGTACTTC. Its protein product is CASSMEGSETQYF.

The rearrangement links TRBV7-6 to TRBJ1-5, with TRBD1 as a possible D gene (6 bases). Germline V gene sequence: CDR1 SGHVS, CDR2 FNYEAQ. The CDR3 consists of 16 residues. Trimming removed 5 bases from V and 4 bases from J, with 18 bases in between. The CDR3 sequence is CASSLGPGAINQPQHF. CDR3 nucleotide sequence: TGTGCCAGCAGCCTCGGTCCGGGGGCAATTAATCAGCCCCAGCATTTT.

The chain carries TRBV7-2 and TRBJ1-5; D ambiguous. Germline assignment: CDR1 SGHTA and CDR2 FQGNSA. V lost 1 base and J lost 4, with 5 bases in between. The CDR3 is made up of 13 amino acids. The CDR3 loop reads CASSLVANQPQHF. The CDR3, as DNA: TGTGCCAGCAGCTTAGTCGCGAATCAGCCCCAGCATTTT.

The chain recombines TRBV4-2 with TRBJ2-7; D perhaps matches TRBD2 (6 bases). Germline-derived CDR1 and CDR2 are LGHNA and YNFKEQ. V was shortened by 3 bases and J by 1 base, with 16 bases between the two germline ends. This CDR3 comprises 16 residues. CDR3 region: CASSHATLAGSYEQYF. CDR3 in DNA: TGTGCCAGCAGCCATGCTACGCTGGCGGGGTCCTACGAGCAGTACTTC.

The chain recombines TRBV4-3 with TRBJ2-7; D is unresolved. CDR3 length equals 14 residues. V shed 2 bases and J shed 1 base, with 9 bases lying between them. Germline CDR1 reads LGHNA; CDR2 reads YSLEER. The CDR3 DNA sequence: TGCGCCAGCAGCCAACAGCGTGGTTCCTACGAGCAGTACTTC. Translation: CASSQQRGSYEQYF.

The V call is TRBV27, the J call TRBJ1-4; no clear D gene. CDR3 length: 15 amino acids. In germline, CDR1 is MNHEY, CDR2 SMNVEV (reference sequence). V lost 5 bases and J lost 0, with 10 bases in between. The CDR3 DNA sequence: TGTGCCAGCAGTAGCGTCGACCCAACTAATGAAAAACTGTTTTTT. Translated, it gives CASSSVDPTNEKLFF.

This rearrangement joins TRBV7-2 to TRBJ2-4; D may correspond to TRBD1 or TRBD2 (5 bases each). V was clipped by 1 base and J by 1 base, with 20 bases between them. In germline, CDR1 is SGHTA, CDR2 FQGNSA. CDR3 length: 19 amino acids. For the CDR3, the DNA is TGTGCCAGCAGCTTAGAGGCTAGGGAGCAGGGCCCTGCCAAAAACATTCAGTACTTC. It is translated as CASSLEAREQGPAKNIQYF.

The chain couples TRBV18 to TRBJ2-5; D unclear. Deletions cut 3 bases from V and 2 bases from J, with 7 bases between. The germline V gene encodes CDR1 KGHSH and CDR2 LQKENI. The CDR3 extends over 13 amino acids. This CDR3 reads CASSPVGQETQYF. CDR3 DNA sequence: TGTGCCAGCTCACCGGTTGGGCAAGAGACCCAGTACTTC.

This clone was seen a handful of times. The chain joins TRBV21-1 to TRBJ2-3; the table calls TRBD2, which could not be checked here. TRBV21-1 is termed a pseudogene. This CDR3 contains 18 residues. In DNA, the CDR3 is TGTGCCAGCAGCAAATCCGCACCCGATCACTCTAGCACAGATACGCAGTATTTT. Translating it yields CASSKSAPDHSSTDTQYF.

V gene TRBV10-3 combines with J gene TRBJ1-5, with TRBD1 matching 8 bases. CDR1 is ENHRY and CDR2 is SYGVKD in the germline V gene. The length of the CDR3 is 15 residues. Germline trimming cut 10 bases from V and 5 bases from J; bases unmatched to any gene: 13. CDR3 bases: TGTGCCACCTGCAGGGGGCCATTGGGGGATCAGCCCCAGCATTTT. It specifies CATCRGPLGDQPQHF.

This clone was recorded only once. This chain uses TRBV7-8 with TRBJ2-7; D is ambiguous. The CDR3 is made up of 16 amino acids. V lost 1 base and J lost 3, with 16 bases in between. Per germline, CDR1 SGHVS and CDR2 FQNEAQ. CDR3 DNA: TGTGCCAGCAGCTTAGTCTCCGGGCAGGAAGGCTACGAGCAGTACTTC. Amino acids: CASSLVSGQEGYEQYF.

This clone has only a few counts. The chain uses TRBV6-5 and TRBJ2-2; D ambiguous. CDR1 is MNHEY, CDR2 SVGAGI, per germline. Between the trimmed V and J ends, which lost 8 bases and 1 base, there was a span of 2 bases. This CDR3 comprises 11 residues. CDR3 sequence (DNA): TGTGCCAGCGGGAACACCGGGGAGCTGTTTTTT. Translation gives CASGNTGELFF.

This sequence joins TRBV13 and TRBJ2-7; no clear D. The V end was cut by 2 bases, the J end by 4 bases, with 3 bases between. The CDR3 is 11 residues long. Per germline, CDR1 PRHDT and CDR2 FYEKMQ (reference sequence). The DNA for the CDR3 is TGTGCCAGCAGCTTAAAGTACGAGCAGTACTTC. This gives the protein CASSLKYEQYF. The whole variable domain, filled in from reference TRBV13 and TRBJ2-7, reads AAGVIQSPRHLIKEKRETATLKCYPIPRHDTVYWYQQGPGQDPQFLISFYEKMQSDKGSIPDRFSAQQFSDYHSELNMSSLELGDSALYFCASSLKYEQYFGPGTRLTVT.

CDR3 amino acids: CASSTGATYEQYF. The CDR3 region has the DNA TGTGCCAGCTCAACAGGGGCTACCTACGAGCAGTACTTC. V usage is TRBV18 and J usage is TRBJ2-7; TRBD1 matches at 7 bases. CDR3 length: 13 amino acids. CDR1 and CDR2 (germline): KGHSH, LQKENI. V lost 5 bases to trimming and J lost 2 bases; unmatched junction nucleotides: 3.